This TCR beta chain was sequenced in a study of regulatory T cells in long-lasting Graves disease. Study-wide results and caveats: The study found persistent patients shared more public clonotypes (over 2,500) than new patients (over 850).

Noted time point: newly diagnosed GD, antithyroid drugs for less than 3 months. TCR sequences were obtained from RNA taken from PBMCs. The authors built TCR beta libraries using iRepertoire HTBI primers and Arm-PCR of CDR3 regions. TCRdb re-called the multiplex PCR reads with MiXCR, one entry per CDR3 protein. The sample contains 530,000 or so distinct CDR3 sequences, roughly a sixth of which appear only once. Details on this clonotype: The antigen is not known.

The sample was also reused in another study, on T cells in Graves' hyperthyroidism and ophthalmopathy.

Sequenced material: peripheral blood mononuclear cells (PBMCs), taken at new diagnosis, from a patient treated with antithyroid drugs. The clonotype comes from a man aged 18 to 29 with Graves disease.

The CDR3 region is CASSVERGPTDTQYF. The CDR3 nucleotides read TGTGCCAGCAGCGTCGAGCGGGGCCCCACAGATACGCAGTATTTT. The chain uses TRBV9 and TRBJ2-3, with 7 positions matching TRBD2. J gave up 2 bases and V 2 bases, and 5 bases lay outside the gene matches. There are 15 residues in the CDR3. Germline V gene data show CDR1 as SGDLS and CDR2 as YYNGEE. Supplemented by reference TRBV9 and TRBJ2-3, the full variable domain reads DSGVTQTPKHLITATGQRVTLRCSPRSGDLSVYWYQQSLDQGLQFLIQYYNGEERAKGNILERFSAQQFPDLHSELNLSSLELGDSALYFCASSVERGPTDTQYFGPGTRLTVL.